These 30 T cell receptor beta chains came from one sample sequenced in a study of T-cell reconstitution after alpha-beta-depleted transplantation in children. Preparation of the TCRbeta library was carried out with unique molecular identifiers. MiXCR, run by TCRdb on the PCR reads, gives a single entry per CDR3 protein. The repertoire has 670,000 or so distinct CDR3 sequences, 13% of them found once; the top ten carry about 0.77%. The sequences come from PBMCs, collected before TCRalphabeta/CD19-depleted stem cell transplant. The receptor set was obtained from a girl aged 2 to 10 with congenital amegakaryocytic thrombocytopenia, due to receive a stem cell transplant.

Many counts were recorded for this clonotype. The chain combines TRBV7-2 with TRBJ2-1; 11 bases are shared with TRBD2. Germline V CDR1 and CDR2: SGHTA, FQGNSA. V lost 1 base to trimming and J lost 5 bases; unmatched junction nucleotides: 7. CDR3 length equals 17 residues. CDR3 loop: CASSLVGRLAGNNEQFF. The CDR3 bases are TGTGCCAGCAGCTTAGTGGGGCGACTAGCGGGGAACAATGAGCAGTTCTTC.

This clonotype was seen ten or more times. The rearrangement joins TRBV7-6 to TRBJ2-1; D is unresolved. Trimming took off 5 bases at V and 8 bases at J, with 16 bases between the two ends. CDR3 length: 14 amino acids. Looked up from germline, CDR1 is SGHVS and CDR2 is FNYEAQ. DNA of the CDR3: TGTGCCAGCAGCCTTAGTCTACCCGTAGATGAGCAGTTCTTC. It specifies CASSLSLPVDEQFF.

This chain connects TRBV19 to TRBJ1-3, with a possible D match to TRBD1 (5 bases). The V end lost 6 bases, the J end lost 3 bases, and 12 bases lay between the germline ends. This CDR3 has 14 amino acids. Germline V gives CDR1 LNHDA, CDR2 SQIVND (reference sequence). The CDR3 nucleotides read TGTGCCAGTAGCCCTCGGGACGGTGGAAACACCATATATTTT. Translation gives CASSPRDGGNTIYF.

In its sample, this clonotype was seen a few times. J is TRBJ1-1 and V is TRBV5-1, with no clear D. The germline V gene encodes CDR1 SGHRS and CDR2 YFSETQ. Between the trimmed V and J ends, which lost 3 bases and 1 base, there was a span of 10 bases. This CDR3 is built from 14 residues. CDR3 protein: CASSSPVPNTEAFF. In DNA form, the CDR3 reads TGCGCCAGCAGCTCACCGGTTCCGAACACTGAAGCTTTCTTT.

This clonotype was counted a few times. The chain is built from TRBV28 and TRBJ1-1; D is undetermined. Deletions cut 4 bases from V and 5 bases from J, with 23 bases between. Per germline, CDR1 MDHEN and CDR2 SYDVKM. CDR3 length: 17 residues. CDR3 bases: TGTGCCAGCAGTTCAACCGCCCGTGGACGAGCGGGGACTGAAGCTTTCTTT. This gives the protein CASSSTARGRAGTEAFF.

This clonotype was recorded many times. The V call is TRBV20-1, the J call TRBJ2-7; 9 nucleotides line up with TRBD2. The ends lost 7 bases at V and 4 bases at J; junction bases unmatched: 8. The CDR3 loop spans 13 amino acids. Germline assignment: CDR1 DFQATT and CDR2 SNEGSKA (reference sequence). The CDR3 loop reads CSVLAGRHYEQYF. DNA for the CDR3: TGCAGTGTTCTAGCGGGGAGACATTACGAGCAGTACTTC.

The sample holds many counts of this clonotype. The chain links TRBV20-1 to TRBJ2-7; TRBD1 aligns across 7 bases. The CDR3 is 13 amino acids. J lost 0 bases, V lost 6 bases, and 5 bases had no gene match. The germline gives CDR1 DFQATT, CDR2 SNEGSKA (reference sequence). This CDR3 is CSAPKGASYEQYF. CDR3 sequence (DNA): TGCAGTGCCCCAAAGGGGGCCTCCTACGAGCAGTACTTC.

The J gene is TRBJ2-1, the V gene TRBV12-3 or TRBV12-4; D may be TRBD1 or TRBD2 (5 bases each). V was pared by 5 bases and J by 5 bases, with 16 bases between. This CDR3 region has 15 residues. For the CDR3, the DNA is TGTGCCAGCAGTCCGTGGGACGGCTCGGACAATGAGCAGTTCTTC. This codes for CASSPWDGSDNEQFF.

This clonotype was seen ten or more times. The CDR3 loop is CASSLAGSWRETQYF. The CDR3 DNA sequence: TGCGCCAGCAGCTTGGCGGGATCCTGGAGGGAGACCCAGTACTTC. The J gene is TRBJ2-5, the V gene TRBV5-1; possible D gene TRBD2, 5 bases. V was trimmed by 0 bases and J by 5 bases, leaving 14 bases between them. Germline V lookup: CDR1 SGHRS, CDR2 YFSETQ. This CDR3 spans 15 amino acids.

This clonotype was seen only a few times. No DNA is shown, since the ends of the CDR3 on it are uncertain; the CDR3 is the one TCRdb lists. The gene calls are TRBV7-9 and TRBJ1-1; TRBD1, the D gene given by the table, was not confirmed from the DNA. The CDR3 totals 14 residues, both ends included. Germline CDR1 SEHNR, CDR2 FQNEAQ (reference sequence). The CDR3 region is CASSFRGRDTEAFF.

This rearrangement joins TRBV28 to TRBJ1-5; TRBD1 might be the D (5 bases). The germline gives CDR1 MDHEN, CDR2 SYDVKM. V was trimmed by 2 bases and J by 2 bases, leaving 16 bases between them. The CDR3 length is 17 residues. CDR3 protein: CASSLEGGGNGNQPQHF. The CDR3 DNA reads TGTGCCAGCAGTTTAGAGGGCGGGGGTAATGGCAATCAGCCCCAGCATTTT.

This clonotype was observed many times. The chain uses TRBV29-1 and TRBJ2-3; D may match TRBD1 or TRBD2 (5 bases each). Trimming removed 7 bases at V and 0 bases at J, with 14 bases between. Germline assignment: CDR1 SQVTM and CDR2 ANQGSEA. CDR3 size: 14 residues. DNA of the CDR3: TGCAGCGCTCAAACGGGACGTAGCACAGATACGCAGTATTTT. Protein sequence: CSAQTGRSTDTQYF.

Ten or more counts support this clonotype. The rearrangement joins TRBV7-9 to TRBJ2-7, with D maybe TRBD2 (6 bases). The V gene's germline CDR1 is SEHNR and CDR2 FQNEAQ (reference sequence). CDR3 size: 15 residues. Between the trimmed V and J ends, which lost 1 base and 4 bases, there was a span of 14 bases. The CDR3 reads CASSLVFGTSYEQYF. CDR3 nucleotides: TGTGCCAGCAGCTTAGTGTTCGGGACTTCGTACGAGCAGTACTTC.

The chain carries TRBV15 and TRBJ2-4; D perhaps matches TRBD2 (6 bases). The V and J ends lost 8 bases and 8 bases respectively, with 22 bases between them. This CDR3 is built from 15 residues. CDR1 is LNHNV and CDR2 is YYDKDF in the germline V gene (reference sequence). CDR3 region: CATRLGLMMGDIQYF. CDR3 sequence (DNA): TGTGCCACCCGCCTTGGACTAATGATGGGTGACATTCAGTACTTC.

This clonotype has at least ten counts. The CDR3 DNA is TGCGCCAGCAGCACGGGGACTAGCGTCCACAATGAGCAGTTCTTC. Amino acid sequence: CASSTGTSVHNEQFF. The chain is built from TRBV5-1 and TRBJ2-1; 10 nucleotides agree with TRBD2. V dropped 4 bases and J dropped 5; count of bases not matched to a gene: 6. From germline, CDR1 is SGHRS and CDR2 YFSETQ. The CDR3 length is 15 residues.

This clonotype was detected many times. The J gene is TRBJ2-7, the V gene TRBV5-1, with D possibly TRBD1 on 6 matching bases. The CDR3 has 13 amino acids. Germline CDR1 and CDR2: SGHRS and YFSETQ. The germline V and J ends were trimmed by 0 bases and 6 bases, with 10 bases remaining between them. The CDR3, as DNA: TGCGCCAGCAGCTTGGACAGGGTGCCCGAGCAGTACTTC. Translated: CASSLDRVPEQYF.

In regard to this clonotype: Given a much more abundant clone one base away, this may be a read error. This chain uses TRBV6-2 or TRBV6-3 with TRBJ2-7; D gene unclear. This CDR3 comprises 14 residues. In germline, CDR1 is MNHEY, CDR2 SVGEGT. In nucleotides, the CDR3 is TGTGCCAGCTGTTACCTAGATGGGTCGAACGAGCAGTACTTC. Encoded protein: CASCYLDGSNEQYF.

This clonotype was observed many times. V gene TRBV5-1 combines with J gene TRBJ2-3; D is unclear. V lost 5 bases to trimming and J lost 6 bases, with 10 bases between them. Germline loops: CDR1 SGHRS, CDR2 YFSETQ. The CDR3 consists of 12 residues. CDR3 loop: CASRHPDDTQYF. CDR3 nucleotide sequence: TGCGCCAGCAGACACCCAGATGATACGCAGTATTTT.

The rearrangement uses TRBV7-2 and TRBJ1-6, with a weak D call TRBD1 (6 bases). Germline V gene sequence: CDR1 SGHTA, CDR2 FQGNSA. V lost 6 bases, J lost 12 bases, and 18 bases lay in between. The CDR3 is 14 residues long. The CDR3 region is CASRRGGGIRPLHF. In DNA, the CDR3 is TGTGCCAGCAGGAGGGGGGGGGGCATAAGACCCCTCCACTTT.

The table lists this clonotype with many counts. The chain employs TRBV15 and TRBJ1-2; TRBD1 matches 9 bases. Per the germline V gene, CDR1 is LNHNV and CDR2 is YYDKDF (reference sequence). The CDR3 has 16 amino acids. J lost 0 bases, V lost 5 bases, and 7 bases had no gene match. CDR3 amino acids: CATSRDRVSANYGYTF. CDR3 coding DNA: TGTGCCACCAGCCGGGACAGGGTTTCAGCTAACTATGGCTACACCTTC.

There are many counts of this clonotype. The chain has TRBV20-1 and TRBJ2-1; no clear D gene. The ends were cut back, 2 bases at V and 6 bases at J, with 5 bases in the middle. The CDR3 totals 11 residues. Germline CDR1 reads DFQATT; CDR2 reads SNEGSKA (reference sequence). The CDR3, as DNA: TGCAGTGCTAGATTAGGCAATGAGCAGTTCTTC. It translates to CSARLGNEQFF.

This clonotype has at least ten counts. The V and J genes are TRBV20-1 and TRBJ1-1; D is unclear. V was cut by 3 bases and J by 5 bases, with 13 bases left in between. Germline CDR1 reads DFQATT; CDR2 reads SNEGSKA (reference sequence). CDR3 length: 13 residues. Written as DNA, the CDR3 is TGCAGTGCTAGCCAGGCCCGGGGTACTGAAGCTTTCTTT. Translation gives CSASQARGTEAFF.

This clonotype was seen a few times. This rearrangement joins TRBV5-1 to TRBJ2-2; 10 bases line up with TRBD2. From germline, CDR1 is SGHRS and CDR2 YFSETQ. The length of the CDR3 is 17 residues. V lost 3 bases and J lost 6; bases outside the gene matches: 11. CDR3 nucleotide sequence: TGCGCCAGCAGCTGGCGGCCACTAGCGGGAATCGCCGGGGAGCTGTTTTTT. As protein: CASSWRPLAGIAGELFF. Based on the CDR3 plus reference TRBV5-1 and TRBJ2-2, the full variable domain is KAGVTQTPRYLIKTRGQQVTLSCSPISGHRSVSWYQQTPGQGLQFLFEYFSETQRNKGNFPGRFSGRQFSNSRSEMNVSTLELGDSALYLCASSWRPLAGIAGELFFGEGSRLTVL.

This clonotype was observed a handful of times. The chain carries TRBV28 and TRBJ2-7; D is ambiguous. The CDR3 length is 14 residues. The germline gives CDR1 MDHEN, CDR2 SYDVKM. V gave up 4 bases and J gave up 2 bases, with 12 bases separating them. The CDR3 region is CASSSPARAYEQYF. CDR3 in DNA: TGTGCCAGCAGTTCCCCGGCTCGTGCCTACGAGCAGTACTTC.

The chain recombines TRBV5-1 with TRBJ2-1; tentative D call: TRBD2 (5 bases). This CDR3 is 13 amino acids long. Trimming removed 4 bases at V and 7 bases at J, with 12 bases between. Per the germline V gene, CDR1 is SGHRS and CDR2 is YFSETQ. The CDR3 sequence is CASSRRPGNEQFF. CDR3 bases: TGCGCCAGCAGCCGCAGACCGGGGAATGAGCAGTTCTTC. Full variable domain (remainder filled in from reference TRBV5-1 and TRBJ2-1): KAGVTQTPRYLIKTRGQQVTLSCSPISGHRSVSWYQQTPGQGLQFLFEYFSETQRNKGNFPGRFSGRQFSNSRSEMNVSTLELGDSALYLCASSRRPGNEQFFGPGTRLTVL.

The sample holds many counts of this clonotype. The J gene is TRBJ2-1, the V gene TRBV6-4; D assignment may be TRBD1 or TRBD2 (7 bases each). V was trimmed by 7 bases and J by 8 bases, leaving 24 bases between them. This CDR3 region has 16 residues. Germline CDR1 is MRHNA and CDR2 is SNTAGT. The chain's CDR3 is CASKRDYGQVLDEQFF. The CDR3 nucleotides are TGTGCCAGCAAAAGGGACTACGGACAGGTGTTGGATGAGCAGTTCTTC.

This clonotype came up a few times. This chain uses TRBV28 with TRBJ2-1; D remains ambiguous. This CDR3 contains 15 residues. Germline V gives CDR1 MDHEN, CDR2 SYDVKM. V gave up 2 bases and J gave up 6 bases, with 14 bases separating them. The CDR3 protein is CASSLGPPQINEQFF. The CDR3 nucleotides are TGTGCCAGCAGTTTAGGCCCTCCGCAAATCAATGAGCAGTTCTTC.

This chain connects TRBV7-9 to TRBJ2-6; 7 nucleotides align to TRBD1. CDR1 and CDR2 (germline): SEHNR, FQNEAQ (reference sequence). The CDR3 runs 15 residues. V lost 5 bases to trimming and J lost 6 bases; unmatched junction nucleotides: 7. The CDR3 protein is CASSALTGKANVLTF. Written as DNA, the CDR3 is TGTGCCAGCAGCGCCCTGACAGGGAAGGCCAACGTCCTGACTTTC.

This clonotype was observed many times. The chain joins TRBV7-9 to TRBJ2-1, with 7 bases aligning to TRBD2. V shed 5 bases, J shed 8 bases, and the junction held 9 bases outside the gene matches. This CDR3 contains 14 residues. Germline V gene sequence: CDR1 SEHNR, CDR2 FQNEAQ (reference sequence). The CDR3 is CASSPGTAGDEQFF. The CDR3 bases are TGTGCCAGCAGCCCAGGGACCGCGGGAGATGAGCAGTTCTTC.

This clonotype was counted between two and nine times. This chain connects TRBV4-1 to TRBJ2-7; unclear D gene. Trimming pared 4 bases from V and 3 bases from J, leaving 22 bases between. This CDR3 spans 17 amino acids. The V gene's germline CDR1 is MGHRA and CDR2 YSYEKL. The CDR3 nucleotides read TGCGCCAGCAGCCCCCAGGCCGGGCAGATCGGAGTCTACGAGCAGTACTTC. Its protein is CASSPQAGQIGVYEQYF.